The 24 T cell receptor beta chains in this list originate from one sample, sequenced in a study of Graves' ophthalmopathy and Graves' hyperthyroidism. RNA transcripts were the template, and TCR beta CDR3 regions were amplified from them. HTBI primers served in a first-round RT-PCR, which a second-round multiplex PCR followed. TCRdb redid the calling of the multiplex PCR reads with MiXCR, one entry per CDR3 protein. Among over a million distinct CDR3 sequences listed, roughly 35% were seen once. Sequenced sample: peripheral blood or thyroid tissue (not recorded which). The source of these receptors is an adult man with Graves' hyperthyroidism.

The J gene is TRBJ2-5, the V gene TRBV2, with 8 positions matching TRBD1. The DNA end favors TRBJ2-1, so the J call may be wrong. Germline-derived CDR1 and CDR2 are SNHLY and FYNNEI. This CDR3 contains 13 residues. This CDR3 is CASSDRGRDEQFF. DNA of the CDR3: TGTGCCAGCAGTGACAGGGGGCGCGATGAGCAGTTCTTC.

This chain links TRBV5-4 with TRBJ2-7; TRBD1 matches at 10 bases. Germline CDR1 and CDR2: SGHNT and YYREEE (reference sequence). V was pared by 4 bases and J by 7 bases, with 11 bases of the junction left unmatched. The CDR3 runs to 15 residues. In nucleotides, the CDR3 is TGTGCCAGCAGCCCCGGGACAGGGGTATCGGGTGAGCAGTACTTC. Protein product: CASSPGTGVSGEQYF.

The sample holds a few counts of this clonotype. The genes are TRBV25-1 and TRBJ1-1; D gene uncertain. This CDR3 comprises 13 residues. Trimming pared 6 bases from V and 1 base from J, leaving 9 bases between. The germline V gene has CDR1 MGHDK and CDR2 SYGVNS. The DNA for the CDR3 is TGTGCCAGCAGGTCGGAGGGGAACACTGAAGCTTTCTTT. This codes for CASRSEGNTEAFF. Drawing the rest from reference TRBV25-1 and TRBJ1-1, the complete variable domain is EADIYQTPRYLVIGTGKKITLECSQTMGHDKMYWYQQDPGMELHLIHYSYGVNSTEKGDLSSESTVSRIRTEHFPLTLESARPSHTSQYLCASRSEGNTEAFFGQGTRLTVV.

The chain carries TRBV6-5 and TRBJ1-5; TRBD1 aligns across 9 bases. V shed 6 bases and J 4 bases; nucleotides not matched to a gene: 10. Germline V gene sequence: CDR1 MNHEY, CDR2 SVGAGI. The CDR3 is made up of 16 amino acids. CDR3 loop: CASRKTPGTGNQPQHF. The CDR3, as DNA: TGTGCCAGCAGGAAAACCCCGGGGACAGGGAATCAGCCCCAGCATTTT.

This clonotype appeared many times. V is TRBV6-5 and J is TRBJ1-5, with a weak D call TRBD1 (5 bases). Germline CDR1 is MNHEY and CDR2 is SVGAGI. This CDR3 has 15 amino acids. V was shortened by 2 bases and J by 0 bases, with 8 bases between the two germline ends. CDR3 bases: TGTGCCAGCAGTTACGGGGCCGATAGCAATCAGCCCCAGCATTTT. Translating it yields CASSYGADSNQPQHF.

Ten or more counts support this clonotype. This chain joins TRBV5-6 and TRBJ1-6, with unresolved D. Germline loops: CDR1 SGHDT, CDR2 YYEEEE. The CDR3 is 15 amino acids. The V and J ends lost 4 bases and 10 bases respectively, with 18 bases between them. As DNA, the CDR3 is TGTGCCAGCAGCGCCGAGTGGAGGTTTGAGTCACCCCTCCACTTT. It is translated as CASSAEWRFESPLHF.

This clonotype was counted many times. CDR3 sequence (DNA): TGTGCCAGCACCGGACAGGGAATCTCTGGAAACACCATATATTTT. This translates into CASTGQGISGNTIYF. The gene calls are TRBV2 and TRBJ1-3; 8 nucleotides line up with TRBD1. The CDR3 runs to 15 residues. Germline V gives CDR1 SNHLY, CDR2 FYNNEI. With 7 bases clipped from V and 0 bases from J, the junction kept 5 bases outside the gene matches. The full variable domain, with the rest looked up from reference TRBV2 and TRBJ1-3, is EPEVTQTPSHQVTQMGQEVILRCVPISNHLYFYWYRQILGQKVEFLVSFYNNEISEKSEIFDDQFSVERPDGSNFTLKIRSTKLEDSAMYFCASTGQGISGNTIYFGEGSWLTVV.

This clonotype has ten or more counts. The chain employs TRBV29-1 and TRBJ1-2; the D gene is possibly TRBD1 (5 bases). Germline CDR1 reads SQVTM; CDR2 reads ANQGSEA. Trimming removed 8 bases at V and 2 bases at J, with 15 bases between. This CDR3 comprises 13 residues. DNA of the CDR3: TGCAGCATCCCTACGACAGCCAACTATGGCTACACCTTC. It specifies CSIPTTANYGYTF.

The J gene is TRBJ2-7, the V gene TRBV30; D gene unclear. V was cut by 4 bases and J by 1 base, with 8 bases left in between. The CDR3 has 12 amino acids. Germline V lookup: CDR1 GTSNPN, CDR2 SVGIG (reference sequence). In DNA form, the CDR3 reads TGTGCCTGGAATCGTGTTTCCTACGAGCAGTACTTC. The encoded protein is CAWNRVSYEQYF.

This clonotype was observed at least ten times. This sequence joins TRBV24-1 and TRBJ2-7; D unresolved. The V end lost 5 bases, the J end lost 4 bases, and 14 bases lay between the germline ends. The CDR3 has 14 amino acids. Per germline, CDR1 KGHDR and CDR2 SFDVKD. The DNA for the CDR3 is TGTGCCACCAGTGGTGCCGGGTCCGCATACGAGCAGTACTTC. This gives the protein CATSGAGSAYEQYF.

This chain uses TRBV7-2 with TRBJ2-5; D is undetermined. The germline V gene has CDR1 SGHTA and CDR2 FQGNSA. The CDR3 runs to 14 residues. Trimming shortened V by 3 bases and J by 5 bases, and 13 bases separated the two germline ends. The CDR3 region is CASSFNGPQETQYF. DNA of the CDR3: TGTGCCAGCAGCTTCAACGGGCCCCAGGAGACCCAGTACTTC.

In its sample, this clonotype was seen many times. The genes are TRBV7-2 and TRBJ1-1, with 7 bases lining up with TRBD1. The junction had 6 bases not matched to a gene; V was cut back by 1 base and J by 4 bases. The CDR3 has 15 amino acids. Looked up from germline, CDR1 is SGHTA and CDR2 is FQGNSA. CDR3: CASSLGTGDRTEAFF. In nucleotides, the CDR3 is TGTGCCAGCAGCTTAGGGACAGGTGATCGCACTGAAGCTTTCTTT.

This chain links TRBV11-2 with TRBJ1-6; 8 bases align to TRBD1. This CDR3 has 14 residues. The germline V gene encodes CDR1 SGHAT and CDR2 FQNNGV. Trimming took 4 bases from V and 11 from J; bases not matched to a gene: 7. The DNA of the CDR3 is TGTGCCAGCAGCTATCGACAGGGGAGGCCACCCCTCCACTTT. Its translation: CASSYRQGRPPLHF.

The gene calls are TRBV29-1 and TRBJ2-7, with D possibly TRBD1 on 5 matching bases. V lost 4 bases and J 4 bases, leaving 11 bases between the germline ends. There are 12 residues in the CDR3. Germline CDR1 and CDR2: SQVTM and ANQGSEA. CDR3 nucleotide sequence: TGCAGCGTTGTTCGGCAGGGTTACGAGCAGTACTTC. It encodes CSVVRQGYEQYF.

The chain has TRBV6-5 and TRBJ2-5, with 11 bases fitting TRBD2. Looked up from germline, CDR1 is MNHEY and CDR2 is SVGAGI. This CDR3 region has 14 residues. V gave up 10 bases and J gave up 5 bases; unmatched junction bases: 9. The CDR3 loop reads CAKQPLAGEETQYF. CDR3 nucleotides: TGTGCCAAGCAACCACTAGCGGGAGAGGAGACCCAGTACTTC.

This clonotype was observed at least ten times. The genes are TRBV7-6 and TRBJ2-6, with D possibly matching TRBD1 (5 bases). Trimming removed 5 bases from V and 1 base from J, with 15 bases in between. Germline CDR1 is SGHVS and CDR2 is FNYEAQ. CDR3 length: 17 amino acids. The chain's CDR3 is CASSIRPDISGANVLTF. For the CDR3, the DNA is TGTGCCAGCAGCATACGTCCGGACATTTCTGGGGCCAACGTCCTGACTTTC.

There are a few counts of this clonotype. The V gene is TRBV6-5, the J gene TRBJ1-4, with D perhaps matching TRBD1 (6 bases). CDR3 length equals 16 residues. Germline CDR1 and CDR2: MNHEY and SVGAGI. Trimming removed 4 bases from V and 0 bases from J, with 12 bases in between. The CDR3 region is CASSSGTKTTNEKLFF. In DNA form, the CDR3 reads TGTGCCAGCAGTTCGGGGACAAAGACAACTAATGAAAAACTGTTTTTT.

This clonotype was seen more than once but under ten times. The junction departs from germline at one end; a sequencing error may be responsible. This chain links TRBV2 with TRBJ1-5; D unclear. CDR3 length equals 14 residues. The V gene's germline CDR1 is SNHLY and CDR2 FYNNEI. The CDR3 DNA follows: TGTGCCATCAGTCCTCGGGCCCTCAATCAGCCCCAGCATTTT. Amino acids: CAISPRALNQPQHF.

At least ten counts were recorded for this clonotype. The chain combines TRBV10-3 with TRBJ2-2; no definite D call. Germline V gene lookup returns CDR1 ENHRY and CDR2 SYGVKD. V was trimmed by 3 bases and J by 5 bases, leaving 10 bases between them. CDR3 length equals 14 residues. CDR3 region: CAISDWDGTGELFF. The CDR3 DNA reads TGTGCCATCAGTGACTGGGATGGGACCGGGGAGCTGTTTTTT.

The chain is built from TRBV5-1 and TRBJ2-7, with 10 nucleotides matching TRBD1. In germline, CDR1 is SGHRS, CDR2 YFSETQ. The CDR3 is made up of 14 amino acids. V was pared by 5 bases and J by 4 bases, with 6 bases of the junction left unmatched. The CDR3 loop reads CASRSGQGMYEQYF. The CDR3 nucleotides are TGCGCCAGCAGATCGGGACAGGGGATGTACGAGCAGTACTTC.

V is TRBV10-3 and J is TRBJ1-5; tentative D call: TRBD1 (6 bases). This CDR3 spans 19 amino acids. The V gene's germline CDR1 is ENHRY and CDR2 SYGVKD. Deletions cut 5 bases from V and 5 bases from J, with 28 bases between. CDR3 DNA: TGTGCCATCAGTTATGAGAGGGGGTCCTGGGGAACCTTAGATCAGCCCCAGCATTTT. Protein product: CAISYERGSWGTLDQPQHF.

V gene TRBV9 combines with J gene TRBJ2-7, with D tentatively TRBD1 (6 bases). Germline assignment: CDR1 SGDLS and CDR2 YYNGEE. CDR3 length: 15 amino acids. The ends were cut back, 3 bases at V and 4 bases at J, with 17 bases in the middle. CDR3 bases: TGTGCCAGCAGCGGCGGACAGAAAGAAAGTTACGAGCAGTACTTC. Protein sequence: CASSGGQKESYEQYF.

The chain has TRBV2 and TRBJ1-2, with no clear D. V lost 4 bases and J 14 bases, leaving 14 bases between the germline ends. The CDR3 sequence is 11 residues long. Germline V gives CDR1 SNHLY, CDR2 FYNNEI. The DNA of the CDR3 is TGTGCCAGCAGTGGGCAGGTGTCGGCAACCTTC. This translates into CASSGQVSATF.

This clonotype was seen just once. The chain recombines TRBV2 with TRBJ1-3, with 8 positions matching TRBD1. Trimming removed 6 bases from V and 12 bases from J; junction bases left unmatched: 19. Germline V CDR1 and CDR2: SNHLY, FYNNEI. CDR3 length: 16 amino acids. In nucleotides, the CDR3 is TGTGCCAGCAGCCTTGGACAGGGATTAATCAGCCCCAGCATATATTTT. Its protein is CASSLGQGLISPSIYF.